The rows below give T cell receptor beta chains drawn from one sample of a study of blood T cell repertoires in COVID-19. Only in-frame clones appear in the TCRdb table, and some are missing; sequencing was by immunoSEQ multiplex PCR. The table lists roughly 250,000 clones, 84% of them singletons. The sample taken for sequencing was peripheral blood. The receptors stem from a middle-aged woman who had recovered from COVID-19. Both conserved end residues are trimmed from each CDR3. Clone size is given for some rows only: seen once, a few or many times, or a class if the clone is expanded.

v_gene	abundance	j_gene	CDR3aa
TRBV24-1	.	TRBJ2-7	ATGGSLGEQY
TRBV4-2	.	TRBJ1-4	ASSPVGTGDSQLF
TRBV7-2	.	TRBJ2-7	ASSLGTSVLYEQY
TRBV28	few	TRBJ1-1	AIQGYTEAF
TRBV6-6	.	TRBJ1-1	ASNRDTEAF
TRBV6-5	.	TRBJ1-1	ASTRSGGSVAEAF
TRBV11-2	.	TRBJ2-6	ASSLVGIGVGANVLT
TRBV6-5	.	TRBJ1-1	ASSYPARQGNTEAF
TRBV18	.	TRBJ1-1	ASSPSGTGDTEAF
TRBV11-3	.	TRBJ2-1	ASSLDGAPQGSSYNEQF
TRBV24-1	.	TRBJ2-1	ATSDPGAASAPWNEQF
TRBV5-1	.	TRBJ2-1	ASSLGSGGNEQF
TRBV5-4	.	TRBJ2-5	ASSPGGTSGNQETQY
TRBV6-1	.	TRBJ1-6	ASSEKTLSSPLH
TRBV30	.	TRBJ2-5	AWRASGAKTQY
TRBV19	.	TRBJ1-5	ASSRRGGQGQPQH
TRBV12-3/TRBV12-4	.	TRBJ1-4	ASSDRGQEKLF
TRBV11-2	.	TRBJ2-5	ASSLGLAGGRGETQY
TRBV4-1	once	TRBJ1-4	ASSPGRAVQTNEKLF
TRBV2	once	TRBJ2-7	ASSARSDEQY
TRBV29-1	.	TRBJ2-1	SVSRTGWPYNEQF
TRBV2	.	TRBJ1-3	ASSEEYFSGNTIY
TRBV24-1	.	TRBJ2-3	ATSDYRGRGSSTDTQY
TRBV28	.	TRBJ1-4	ASTSSWGSGGNCF
TRBV18	.	TRBJ1-1	ASSPAVMNTEAF
TRBV7-9	.	TRBJ1-1	ASSFPLGTEAF
TRBV2	.	TRBJ1-6	ASSVLAGANSPLH
TRBV11-3	.	TRBJ1-1	ASSLATEEAF